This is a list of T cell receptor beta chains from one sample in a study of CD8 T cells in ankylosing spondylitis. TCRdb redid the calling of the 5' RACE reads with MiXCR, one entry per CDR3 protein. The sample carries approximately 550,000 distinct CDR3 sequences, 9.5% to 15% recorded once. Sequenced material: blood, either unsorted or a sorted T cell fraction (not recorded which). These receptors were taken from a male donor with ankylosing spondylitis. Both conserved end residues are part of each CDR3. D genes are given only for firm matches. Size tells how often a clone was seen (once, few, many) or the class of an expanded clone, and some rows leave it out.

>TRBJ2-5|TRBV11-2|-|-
TGTGCCAGCAGCTTGACCCAGGGGGGAGAGACCCAGTACTTC
CASSLTQGGETQYF
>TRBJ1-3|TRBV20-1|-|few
TGCAGTGCTAGAGATCCCTTAGGAAACACCATATATTTT
CSARDPLGNTIYF
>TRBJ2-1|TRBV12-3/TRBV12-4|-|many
TGTGCCAGCAGTTTTGGATCTAGCTCCTACAATGAGCAGTTCTTC
CASSFGSSSYNEQFF
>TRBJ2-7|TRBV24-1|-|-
TGTGCCACCAGTGACGGTCGGCGGGGCAAGATGGCCTACGAGCAGTACTTC
CATSDGRRGKMAYEQYF
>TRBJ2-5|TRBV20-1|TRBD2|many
TGCAGTGCTAGAGCTCGCGGGAGAGTCCAAGAGACCCAGTACTTC
CSARARGRVQETQYF
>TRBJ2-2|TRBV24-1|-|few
TGTGCCACCAGTGACCGGAACACCGGGGAGCTGTTTTTT
CATSDRNTGELFF
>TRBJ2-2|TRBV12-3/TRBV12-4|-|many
TGTGCCAGCAGTTCCATCTCCGGCGGGGAGCTGTTTTTT
CASSSISGGELFF
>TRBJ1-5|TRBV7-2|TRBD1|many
TGTGCCAGCAGCTCGACAGGGGGCAATCAGCCCCAGCATTTT
CASSSTGGNQPQHF
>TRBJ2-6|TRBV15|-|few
TGTGCCACCAGCAGAGATCTAGGGGCTGGGGCCAACGTCCTGACTTTC
CATSRDLGAGANVLTF
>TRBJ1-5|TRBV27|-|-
TGTGCCAGCAGTACCCTAGGCAATCAGCCCCAGCATTTT
CASSTLGNQPQHF
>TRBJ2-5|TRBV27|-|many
TGTGCCAGCAGTGCCCGACGGGACACCTACCAAGAGACCCAGTACTTC
CASSARRDTYQETQYF
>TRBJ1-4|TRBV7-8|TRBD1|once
TGTGCCAGCAGCTCGCCCGGGACAGCTAATGAAAAACTGTTTTTT
CASSSPGTANEKLFF
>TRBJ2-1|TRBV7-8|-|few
TGTGCCAGCAGCCGAGGGCGGGGGCTTAACAATGAGCAGTTCTTC
CASSRGRGLNNEQFF
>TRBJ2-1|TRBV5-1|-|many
TGCGCCAGCAGCTTGGGGAAATACAATGAGCAGTTCTTC
CASSLGKYNEQFF
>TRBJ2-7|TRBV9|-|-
TGTGCCAGCAGCGTAGCGGCGGGGACCTCCTACGAGCAGTACTTC
CASSVAAGTSYEQYF
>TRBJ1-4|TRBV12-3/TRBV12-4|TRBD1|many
TGTGCCAGCACTTTGGGACAGGGGCGGCAAAAACTGTTTTTT
CASTLGQGRQKLFF
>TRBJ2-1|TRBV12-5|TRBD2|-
TGTGCTAGTGGTCTCGGACTAGCGGGAGGAAGTAATGAGCAGTTCTTC
CASGLGLAGGSNEQFF
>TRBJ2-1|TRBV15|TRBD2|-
TGTGCCACCAGCAGAGATTATAGCGGGAGGGCTTACAATGAGCAGTTCTTC
CATSRDYSGRAYNEQFF
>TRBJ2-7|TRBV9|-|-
TGTGCCAGCAGCGTAGATGGAGACTACGAGCAGTACTTC
CASSVDGDYEQYF
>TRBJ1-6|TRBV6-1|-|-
TGTGCCAGCACGAGCAAGTTGGGTGTTTCACCCCTCCACTTT
CASTSKLGVSPLHF
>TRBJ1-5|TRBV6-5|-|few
TGTGCCAGCAGTTACGACTCATGTGGGCAGGGTAATCAGCCCCAGCATTTT
CASSYDSCGQGNQPQHF
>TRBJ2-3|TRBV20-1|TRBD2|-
TGCAGCGGGCGGGGCGGGAGCGGCACAGATACGCAGTATTTT
CSGRGGSGTDTQYF
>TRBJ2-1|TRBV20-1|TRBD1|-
TGCAGTGCCCCCATCACGGGACAGGGGGCTATCGTCAATGAGCAGTTCTTC
CSAPITGQGAIVNEQFF
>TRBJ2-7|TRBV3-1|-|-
TGTGCCAGCAGCCGTAGCGGACAGACCTACGAGCAGTACTTC
CASSRSGQTYEQYF
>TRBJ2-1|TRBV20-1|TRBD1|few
TGCAGTGTCTACCCCGGGACAGGGAATAATGAGCAGTTCTTC
CSVYPGTGNNEQFF
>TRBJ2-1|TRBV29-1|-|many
TGCAGCGTTGATCACCCCTACAATGAGCAGTTCTTC
CSVDHPYNEQFF
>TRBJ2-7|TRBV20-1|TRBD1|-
TGCAGTGCTAGAGATGCCTTCTCCGGGACAGGGACCGACGAGCAGTACTTC
CSARDAFSGTGTDEQYF
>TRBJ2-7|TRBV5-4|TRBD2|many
TGTGCCAGCAGCTTGGCGGGGGGTCGGTACGAGCAGTACTTC
CASSLAGGRYEQYF
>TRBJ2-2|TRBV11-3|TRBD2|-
TGTGCCAGCACCTGGGGACTAGCTCTAAACACCGGGGAGCTGTTTTTT
CASTWGLALNTGELFF
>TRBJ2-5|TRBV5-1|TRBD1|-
TGCGCCAGCAGCTTGGTGGGGACAGGGACACAAGAGACCCAGTACTTC
CASSLVGTGTQETQYF
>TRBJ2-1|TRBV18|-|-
TGTGCCAGCTCACCACCCGTCTCAGACAATGAGCAGTTCTTC
CASSPPVSDNEQFF
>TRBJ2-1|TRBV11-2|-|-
TGTGCCAGCAGATCGGCCGGGGAGCAGTTCTTC
CASRSAGEQFF
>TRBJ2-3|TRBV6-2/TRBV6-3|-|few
TGTGCCAGCAGTTACAGCCCTGCAGATACGCAGTATTTT
CASSYSPADTQYF
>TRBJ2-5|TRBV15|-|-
TGTGCCACCAGCAGAGGACTAGGAGAGACCCAGTACTTC
CATSRGLGETQYF
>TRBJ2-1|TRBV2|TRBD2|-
TGTGCCAGCAGAGGACTAGCGGGAGGGCCGAGTGAGCAGTTCTTC
CASRGLAGGPSEQFF
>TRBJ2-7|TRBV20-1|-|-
TGCAGTGCTAGAGTCCTCTACGAGCAGTACTTC
CSARVLYEQYF
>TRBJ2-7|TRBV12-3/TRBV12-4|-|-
TGTGCCAGCAGTAGAACCGGGGGCCTTGGGAGCTACGAGCAGTACTTC
CASSRTGGLGSYEQYF
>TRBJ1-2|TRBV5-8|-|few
TGTGCCAGCAGCTCCCGAAGGGCGGGGGCTTGGGGCTATGGCTACACCTTC
CASSSRRAGAWGYGYTF
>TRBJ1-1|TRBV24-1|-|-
TGTGCCACCAGTGAACGGACAGCGAACACTGAAGCTTTCTTT
CATSERTANTEAFF
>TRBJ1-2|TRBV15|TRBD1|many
TGTGCCACCAGCAGAGGGACAGGTTATGGCTACACCTTC
CATSRGTGYGYTF
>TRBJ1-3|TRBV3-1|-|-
TGTGCCAGCAGCCAAGGACCTTTTGGCACCATATATTTT
CASSQGPFGTIYF
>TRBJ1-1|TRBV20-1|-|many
TGCAGTGCTAGAGATCAGGGGACGAACACTGAAGCTTTCTTT
CSARDQGTNTEAFF
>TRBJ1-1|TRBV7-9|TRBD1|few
TGTGCCAGCAGCTTAGCGCTCTACGAGACAGGGGTAACCGGAGCTTTCTTT
CASSLALYETGVTGAFF
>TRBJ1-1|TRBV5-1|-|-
TGCGCCAGCAGCTTGAGTAGTAGGGGGACGGGCACTGAAGCTTTCTTT
CASSLSSRGTGTEAFF
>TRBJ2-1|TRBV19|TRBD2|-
TGTGCCACCTATAGTGTGCGGGAGGGTTACAATGAGCAGTTCTTC
CATYSVREGYNEQFF
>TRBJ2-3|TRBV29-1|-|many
TGCAGCGTTGAACCCCGGGGTGGGTTCACAGATACGCAGTATTTT
CSVEPRGGFTDTQYF
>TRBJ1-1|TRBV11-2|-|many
TGTGCCAGCAGCTTAGATCCGGGCCGCACTGAAGCTTTCTTT
CASSLDPGRTEAFF
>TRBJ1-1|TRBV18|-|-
TGTGCCAGCTCACCTCGACAGCTGCAGACCACTGAAGCTTTCTTT
CASSPRQLQTTEAFF
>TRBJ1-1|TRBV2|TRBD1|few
TGTGCCAGCAGTGTGACAGGGGGCGGCCTGGGGGCTTTCTTT
CASSVTGGGLGAFF
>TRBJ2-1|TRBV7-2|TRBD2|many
TGTGCCAGCAGCTTTAATAGCGGGACGGGATACGTCGGTGAGCAGTTCTTC
CASSFNSGTGYVGEQFF
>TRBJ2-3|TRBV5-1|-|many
TGCGCCAGCAGCTTGGCACTAGACACAGATACGCAGTATTTT
CASSLALDTDTQYF
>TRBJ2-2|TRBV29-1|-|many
TGCAGCGTTGAACCGTCGGCAAACACCGGGGAGCTGTTTTTT
CSVEPSANTGELFF
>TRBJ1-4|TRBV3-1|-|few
TGTGCCAGCAGCCAATCGAGGGGGAGAAGAGAACTGTTTTTT
CASSQSRGRRELFF
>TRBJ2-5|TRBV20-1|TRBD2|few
TGCAGTGTTAGCGGGAGGGCCAGAGAGACCCAGTACTTC
CSVSGRARETQYF